What follows are 23 T cell receptor beta chains derived from one specimen sequenced in a study of blood T cell repertoires in COVID-19. Sequencing was performed with immunoSEQ multiplex PCR; in TCRdb, only in-frame clones are kept and a portion is missing. The sample yields more than 80,000 clones, about 70% seen once. Sequencing was carried out using peripheral blood. Receptors were obtained from a human donor with acute or convalescent COVID-19. The donor label of this sample is uncertain.

This rearrangement joins TRBV30 to TRBJ2-1, with D possibly matching TRBD1 (5 bases). The CDR3 is made up of 14 amino acids. The V end lost 0 bases, the J end lost 2 bases, and 8 bases lay between the germline ends. Germline V gives CDR1 GTSNPN, CDR2 SVGIG (reference sequence). For the CDR3, the DNA is TGTGCCTGGAGTGTTACAGGTCCCTACAATGAGCAGTTCTTC. Translated, it gives CAWSVTGPYNEQFF. Together with reference TRBV30 and TRBJ2-1, the CDR3 gives the full variable domain: SQTIHQWPATLVQPVGSPLSLECTVEGTSNPNLYWYRQAAGRGLQLLFYSVGIGQISSEVPQNLSASRPQDRQFILSSKKLLLSDSGFYLCAWSVTGPYNEQFFGPGTRLTVL.

The chain combines TRBV18 with TRBJ1-3, with 9 bases aligning to TRBD1. The CDR3 has 17 amino acids. V dropped 2 bases and J dropped 0; count of bases not matched to a gene: 5. Germline values: CDR1 KGHSH, CDR2 LQKENI. DNA of the CDR3: TGTGCCAGCTCACCAAGGACAGGGGAAGACTCTGGAAACACCATATATTTT. Amino acid sequence: CASSPRTGEDSGNTIYF. Supplemented by reference TRBV18 and TRBJ1-3, the full variable domain reads NAGVMQNPRHLVRRRGQEARLRCSPMKGHSHVYWYRQLPEEGLKFMVYLQKENIIDESGMPKERFSAEFPKEGPSILRIQQVVRGDSAAYFCASSPRTGEDSGNTIYFGEGSWLTVV.

The rearrangement uses TRBV3-1 (or the pseudogene TRBV3-2) and TRBJ1-2, with D possibly TRBD1 on 5 matching bases. CDR1 is LGHDT and CDR2 is YNNKEL in the germline V gene (reference sequence). The length of the CDR3 is 15 residues. V shed 3 bases and J shed 4 bases, with 15 bases lying between them. CDR3: CASSQGGGHIYGYTF. CDR3 bases: TGTGCCAGCAGCCAGGGAGGCGGACACATCTATGGCTACACCTTC.

The chain has TRBV5-1 and TRBJ2-5, with 7 bases aligning to TRBD2. CDR1 SGHRS and CDR2 YFSETQ come from the germline V gene. The CDR3 length is 17 residues. After removal of 4 bases from V and 5 bases from J, the junction contained 17 bases not matched to a gene. Written as DNA, the CDR3 is TGCGCCAGCAGCCCTGAGGGAGGCGGGGGAGGTTTTGAGACCCAGTACTTC. It translates to CASSPEGGGGGFETQYF.

The rearrangement links TRBV28 to TRBJ2-5; TRBD2 matches at 7 bases. CDR3 size: 13 residues. The V segment lost 5 bases and the J segment 5 bases; nucleotides outside the gene matches: 5. Germline V lookup: CDR1 MDHEN, CDR2 SYDVKM. The CDR3 nucleotides are TGTGCCAGCAGTGGACTGGGGGGGGAGACCCAGTACTTC. Residues: CASSGLGGETQYF. Complete variable domain (other parts from reference TRBV28 and TRBJ2-5): DVKVTQSSRYLVKRTGEKVFLECVQDMDHENMFWYRQDPGLGLRLIYFSYDVKMKEKGDIPEGYSVSREKKERFSLILESASTNQTSMYLCASSGLGGETQYFGPGTRLLVL.

This clone was seen a handful of times. This chain joins TRBV2 and TRBJ2-5; maybe TRBD1 (6 bases). CDR1 SNHLY and CDR2 FYNNEI come from the germline V gene. Deletions cut 6 bases from V and 4 bases from J, with 12 bases between. The CDR3 has 13 residues. Here the CDR3 reads CASSPTGGETQYF. Written as DNA, the CDR3 is TGTGCCAGCAGCCCGACAGGAGGAGAGACCCAGTACTTC.

For the CDR3, the DNA is TGTGCCAGCAGCCAAGAACAGGGGACGAGCTCCTATAATTCACCCCTCCACTTT. It yields the protein CASSQEQGTSSYNSPLHF. V is TRBV3-1 (or the pseudogene TRBV3-2) and J is TRBJ1-6; 7 bases align to TRBD1. Germline trimming cut 0 bases from V and 0 bases from J; bases unmatched to any gene: 5. The CDR3 loop spans 18 amino acids. Germline V lookup: CDR1 LGHDT, CDR2 YNNKEL (reference sequence).

The chain combines TRBV6-5 with TRBJ2-5; tentative D call: TRBD1 (5 bases). Germline values: CDR1 MNHEY, CDR2 SVGAGI. The CDR3 covers 12 residues. V shed 6 bases and J shed 3 bases, with 8 bases lying between them. This CDR3 reads CASRDSKETQYF. The CDR3 nucleotides read TGTGCCAGCAGAGACAGTAAAGAGACCCAGTACTTC.

The chain links TRBV6-5 to TRBJ1-2, with D perhaps matching TRBD1 (5 bases). This CDR3 contains 14 residues. The ends were cut back, 5 bases at V and 0 bases at J, with 10 bases in the middle. Looked up from germline, CDR1 is MNHEY and CDR2 is SVGAGI. DNA for the CDR3: TGTGCCAGCAGTCAGGGTACCGCTAACTATGGCTACACCTTC. This sequence encodes CASSQGTANYGYTF.

The V call is TRBV30, the J call TRBJ1-3; D is unclear. Germline values: CDR1 GTSNPN, CDR2 SVGIG (reference sequence). The CDR3 contains 15 residues. V lost 1 base, J lost 0 bases, and 10 bases lay in between. The CDR3 DNA follows: TGTGCCTGGAGTGACAATCTGAACTCTGGAAACACCATATATTTT. It translates to CAWSDNLNSGNTIYF.

The V and J genes are TRBV5-6 and TRBJ2-7; D unclear. The CDR3 totals 14 residues. With 0 bases removed from V and 2 bases from J, the gap between germline ends came to 9 bases. The V gene's germline CDR1 is SGHDT and CDR2 YYEEEE. The CDR3: CASSLEYRAYEQYF. CDR3 sequence (DNA): TGTGCCAGCAGCTTGGAATACAGAGCCTACGAGCAGTACTTC.

This clone was seen only a few times. The gene calls are TRBV5-1 and TRBJ2-5; 7 bases fit TRBD1. V was pared by 2 bases and J by 1 base, with 23 bases of the junction left unmatched. Germline CDR1 and CDR2: SGHRS and YFSETQ. This CDR3 is built from 21 residues. The CDR3 spells CASSFKGHRASEQGLQETQYF. The CDR3 DNA reads TGCGCCAGCAGCTTTAAGGGACACCGGGCTTCTGAACAGGGGCTCCAAGAGACCCAGTACTTC. The entire variable domain, with the rest obtained from reference TRBV5-1 and TRBJ2-5, is as follows: KAGVTQTPRYLIKTRGQQVTLSCSPISGHRSVSWYQQTPGQGLQFLFEYFSETQRNKGNFPGRFSGRQFSNSRSEMNVSTLELGDSALYLCASSFKGHRASEQGLQETQYFGPGTRLLVL.

This clone was seen a few times. The chain combines TRBV5-1 with TRBJ1-6; 7 bases fit TRBD1. CDR3 length: 15 residues. CDR1 is SGHRS and CDR2 is YFSETQ in the germline V gene. The junction had 7 bases not matched to a gene; V was cut back by 4 bases and J by 6 bases. The CDR3 nucleotides are TGCGCCAGCAGCGCCACAGGGGTTACTAATTCACCCCTCCACTTT. Its translation: CASSATGVTNSPLHF.

The chain recombines TRBV9 with TRBJ2-3, with a tentative D call TRBD2 (7 bases). Per germline, CDR1 SGDLS and CDR2 YYNGEE. The CDR3 runs 15 residues. Trimming shortened V by 4 bases and J by 4 bases, and 16 bases separated the two germline ends. CDR3 sequence reads: CASSSKGGSADTQYF. The DNA of the CDR3 is TGTGCCAGCAGCTCTAAGGGGGGGTCGGCAGATACGCAGTATTTT.

The rearrangement links TRBV3-1 (or the pseudogene TRBV3-2) to TRBJ1-2; D gene uncertain. Germline loops: CDR1 LGHDT, CDR2 YNNKEL (reference sequence). Trimming stripped 4 bases from V and 2 bases from J, with 14 bases between. This CDR3 is 15 amino acids long. The CDR3 loop reads CASSRDIQRNYGYTF. The CDR3 DNA reads as TGTGCCAGCAGCCGCGATATACAGAGAAACTATGGCTACACCTTC.

The CDR3 sequence: CASSSGQNLYGYTF. The DNA of the CDR3 is TGCGCCAGCAGCTCGGGACAGAACCTATATGGCTACACCTTC. The V gene is TRBV5-1, the J gene TRBJ1-2; 7 positions match TRBD1. Trimming at V came to 3 bases and at J to 5 bases, leaving 7 bases not matched to a gene. Germline CDR1 and CDR2: SGHRS and YFSETQ. The CDR3 has 14 residues. Based on the CDR3 plus reference TRBV5-1 and TRBJ1-2, the full variable domain is KAGVTQTPRYLIKTRGQQVTLSCSPISGHRSVSWYQQTPGQGLQFLFEYFSETQRNKGNFPGRFSGRQFSNSRSEMNVSTLELGDSALYLCASSSGQNLYGYTFGSGTRLTVV.

Here the CDR3 DNA reads TGTGCCAGCAGTAAACAGCGGGGGGCGGCCTACGAGCAGTACTTC. It specifies CASSKQRGAAYEQYF. This sequence joins TRBV6-5 and TRBJ2-7; the match to TRBD2 covers 9 bases. Unmatched junction bases numbered 7, after V lost 5 bases and J lost 2 bases. There are 15 residues in the CDR3. Germline V gene sequence: CDR1 MNHEY, CDR2 SVGAGI.

This clone was counted a single time. CDR3 sequence reads: CASSLTGNLGNSPLHF. The CDR3 bases are TGTGCCAGCTCACTAACCGGGAATCTAGGGAATTCACCCCTCCACTTT. This rearrangement joins TRBV18 to TRBJ1-6; D unresolved. Trimming took off 4 bases at V and 7 bases at J, with 17 bases between the two ends. CDR3 length equals 16 residues. The V gene's germline CDR1 is KGHSH and CDR2 LQKENI. Supplemented by reference TRBV18 and TRBJ1-6, the full variable domain reads NAGVMQNPRHLVRRRGQEARLRCSPMKGHSHVYWYRQLPEEGLKFMVYLQKENIIDESGMPKERFSAEFPKEGPSILRIQQVVRGDSAAYFCASSLTGNLGNSPLHFGNGTRLTVT.

The J gene is TRBJ1-2, the V gene TRBV29-1; D ambiguous. Trimming left V 3 bases short and J 7 bases short, with 15 bases between. There are 13 residues in the CDR3. Germline values: CDR1 SQVTM, CDR2 ANQGSEA. CDR3 DNA sequence: TGCAGCGTTGAGAAGGGAGGGTACCGTGGCTACACCTTC. Protein sequence: CSVEKGGYRGYTF.

The chain links TRBV6-6 to TRBJ2-7, with TRBD1 identical over 7 bases. CDR1 is MNHNY and CDR2 is SVGAGI in the germline V gene (reference sequence). V dropped 5 bases and J dropped 0; count of bases not matched to a gene: 10. The CDR3 length is 16 residues. CDR3 in amino acids: CASSGSRQGNSYEQYV. The CDR3 DNA reads as TGTGCCAGCAGTGGAAGTCGACAGGGCAACTCCTACGAGCAGTACGTC.

V and J are TRBV7-3 and TRBJ2-5; perhaps TRBD2 as D (5 bases). The CDR3 runs 13 residues. Trimming took off 6 bases at V and 4 bases at J, with 12 bases between the two ends. The germline V gene encodes CDR1 SGHTA and CDR2 FQGTGA. The CDR3 sequence: CASSPRGRETQYF. CDR3 coding DNA: TGTGCCAGCAGTCCCCGAGGGAGAGAGACCCAGTACTTC.

This chain links TRBV10-3 with TRBJ1-1; 8 bases are shared with TRBD1. Germline-derived CDR1 and CDR2 are ENHRY and SYGVKD. This CDR3 has 15 residues. Trimming cost V 4 bases and J 4 bases; bases outside gene matches: 8. CDR3 residues: CAISGPGQGSTEAFF. The CDR3 DNA follows: TGTGCCATCAGTGGCCCCGGACAGGGCAGCACTGAAGCTTTCTTT.

This chain connects TRBV3-1 (or the pseudogene TRBV3-2) to TRBJ2-7; TRBD2 matches 10 bases. The germline CDR1 and CDR2 sequences are LGHDT and YNNKEL (reference sequence). CDR3 length equals 16 residues. Trimming removed 4 bases from V and 1 base from J; junction bases left unmatched: 7. DNA of the CDR3: TGTGCCAGCAGCCGGTCTAGCGGGGGAGTGTCCTACGAGCAGTACTTC. Its translation: CASSRSSGGVSYEQYF.